The T cell receptor beta chain under discussion was sequenced for a study of blood T cell repertoires in COVID-19. Study information: Sources were T cells, B-cell-depleted T cells, or PBMCs; the material itself was cDNA or gDNA.

V shed 1 base and J 5 bases; nucleotides not matched to a gene: 4. The germline V gene has CDR1 LGHDT and CDR2 YNNKEL (reference sequence). The CDR3 covers 16 residues. Some clones are missing from TCRdb's copy, which holds only in-frame ones; the method was immunoSEQ multiplex PCR. The repertoire holds some 200,000 clones, about 86% seen once, with around 1.6% in the top ten. The sequenced sample consisted of peripheral blood. The gene calls are TRBV3-1 (or the pseudogene TRBV3-2) and TRBJ2-5; 13 nucleotides align to TRBD2. The TCR was taken from a man between 18 and 29 years old with active or convalescent COVID-19. CDR3 loop: CASSQGTSGRLETQYF. CDR3 nucleotides: TGTGCCAGCAGCCAAGGGACTAGCGGGAGATTGGAGACCCAGTACTTC.